In this sample, the clone carrying this TCR beta chain turned up many times. The CDR3 extends over 15 amino acids. CDR1 is MNHEY, CDR2 SVGAGI, per germline. The V segment lost 6 bases and the J segment 6 bases; nucleotides outside the gene matches: 11. These data belong to a study of neurological immune-mediated disorders. Preparation of the unsorted libraries drew on 2 million PBMCs stored at -80 C. Each TCR transcript was tagged with a 10-nucleotide random UMI during 5'RACE. From the 5' RACE reads, TCRdb called clonotypes with MiXCR, one entry per CDR3 protein. The table shows over 60,000 distinct CDR3 sequences, with 4% to 6% occurring only once.

This chain uses TRBV6-5 with TRBJ2-7; 10 nucleotides agree with TRBD1. The receptor comes from a woman in her twenties or thirties with multiple sclerosis. The specimen sequenced was PBMCs. CDR3 coding DNA: TGTGCCAGCAGCACCGGGACAGGGGAGCTCGGCGAGCAGTACTTC. It translates to CASSTGTGELGEQYF.